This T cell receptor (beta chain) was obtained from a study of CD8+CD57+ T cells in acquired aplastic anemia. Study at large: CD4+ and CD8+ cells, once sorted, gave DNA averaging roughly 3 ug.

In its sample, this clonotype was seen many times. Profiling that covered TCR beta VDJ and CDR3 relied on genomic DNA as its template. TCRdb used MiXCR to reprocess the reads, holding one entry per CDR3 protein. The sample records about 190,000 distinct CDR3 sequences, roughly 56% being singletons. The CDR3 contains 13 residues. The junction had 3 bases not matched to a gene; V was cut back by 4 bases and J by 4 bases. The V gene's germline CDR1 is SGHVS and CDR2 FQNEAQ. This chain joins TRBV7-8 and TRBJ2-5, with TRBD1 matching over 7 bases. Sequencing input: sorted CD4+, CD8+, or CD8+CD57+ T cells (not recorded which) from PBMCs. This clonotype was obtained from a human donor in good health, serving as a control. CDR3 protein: CASSSPGGETQYF. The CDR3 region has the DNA TGTGCCAGCAGCTCTCCAGGGGGAGAGACCCAGTACTTC. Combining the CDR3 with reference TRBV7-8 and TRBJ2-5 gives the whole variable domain GAGVSQSPRYKVAKRGQDVALRCDPISGHVSLFWYQQALGQGPEFLTYFQNEAQLDKSGLPSDRFFAERPEGSVSTLKIQRTQQEDSAVYLCASSSPGGETQYFGPGTRLLVL.